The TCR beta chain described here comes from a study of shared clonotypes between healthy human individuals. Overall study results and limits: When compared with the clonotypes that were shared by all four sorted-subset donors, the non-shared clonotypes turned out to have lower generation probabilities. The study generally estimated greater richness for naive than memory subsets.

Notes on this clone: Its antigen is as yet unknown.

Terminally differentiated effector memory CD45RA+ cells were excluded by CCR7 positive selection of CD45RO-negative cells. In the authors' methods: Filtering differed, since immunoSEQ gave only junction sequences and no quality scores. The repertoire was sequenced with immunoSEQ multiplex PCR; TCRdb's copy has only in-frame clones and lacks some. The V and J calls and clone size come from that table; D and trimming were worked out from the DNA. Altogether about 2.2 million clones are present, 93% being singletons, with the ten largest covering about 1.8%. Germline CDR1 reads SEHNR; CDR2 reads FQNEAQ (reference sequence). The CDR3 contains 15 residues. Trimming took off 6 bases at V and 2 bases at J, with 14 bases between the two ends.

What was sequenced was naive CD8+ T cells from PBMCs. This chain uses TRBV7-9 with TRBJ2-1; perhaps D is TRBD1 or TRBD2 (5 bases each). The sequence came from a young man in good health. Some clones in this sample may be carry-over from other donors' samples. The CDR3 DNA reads TGTGCCAGCAGTTCCGGGACCACGGCCTACAATGAGCAGTTCTTC. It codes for CASSSGTTAYNEQFF.